The 24 T cell receptor beta chains below come from one sample, sequenced in a study of blood T cell repertoires in COVID-19. Repertoires were generated with immunoSEQ multiplex PCR, while TCRdb's copy carries only in-frame clones and drops some. The sample contains 70,000 to 95,000 clones, roughly 91% of which appear only once. Sequenced input: peripheral blood. The receptor source for this set is a man aged 65-85 years with active or convalescent COVID-19.

The rearrangement uses TRBV2 and TRBJ1-2; perhaps TRBD1 as D (6 bases). The CDR3 sequence is 18 residues long. Germline CDR1 is SNHLY and CDR2 is FYNNEI. Between the trimmed V and J ends, which lost 6 bases and 8 bases, there was a span of 31 bases. DNA of the CDR3: TGTGCCAGCAGCGCCATACGTTCGACAGGTGCTTGGTCGCGGGGCTACACCTTC. Its protein is CASSAIRSTGAWSRGYTF.

The chain couples TRBV5-6 to TRBJ2-3, with 7 nucleotides matching TRBD1. The V segment lost 3 bases and the J segment 0 bases; nucleotides outside the gene matches: 4. Per the germline V gene, CDR1 is SGHDT and CDR2 is YYEEEE. This CDR3 contains 15 residues. The CDR3 sequence is CASSSTGRSTDTQYF. CDR3 nucleotide sequence: TGTGCCAGCAGCTCGACAGGGAGAAGCACAGATACGCAGTATTTT.

This rearrangement joins TRBV14 to TRBJ2-5; D gene uncertain. The CDR3 length is 13 residues. Trimming left V 0 bases short and J 4 bases short, with 6 bases between. Germline CDR1 SGHDN, CDR2 FVKESK. The CDR3 DNA reads as TGTGCCAGCAGCCAAGATCTTCGAGAGACCCAGTACTTC. This codes for CASSQDLRETQYF.

The table lists this clone with a few counts. The rearrangement joins TRBV10-1 to TRBJ1-3, with TRBD1 as a possible D gene (5 bases). The CDR3 runs to 16 residues. The V gene lost 5 bases and the J gene lost 0 bases, with 14 bases spanning the gap. The V gene's germline CDR1 is WNHNN and CDR2 SYGVQD (reference sequence). This CDR3 reads CASSKSTADSGNTIYF. The CDR3 coding sequence is TGCGCCAGCAGTAAATCGACAGCCGACTCTGGAAACACCATATATTTT.

V gene TRBV5-1 combines with J gene TRBJ1-4, with D possibly TRBD1 on 5 matching bases. This CDR3 has 16 residues. Germline CDR1 and CDR2: SGHRS and YFSETQ. With 0 bases removed from V and 8 bases from J, the gap between germline ends came to 17 bases. The DNA of the CDR3 is TGCGCCAGCAGCTTGGAGCCTCAGGGTTCTGGGGAAAAACTGTTTTTT. Translated: CASSLEPQGSGEKLFF.

This clone was seen once. This sequence joins TRBV15 and TRBJ1-2, with TRBD1 identical over 7 bases. With 0 bases clipped from V and 4 bases from J, the junction kept 8 bases outside the gene matches. Per germline, CDR1 LNHNV and CDR2 YYDKDF (reference sequence). This CDR3 is built from 16 residues. CDR3 loop: CATSRDFKGGGYGYTF. The CDR3, as DNA: TGTGCCACCAGCAGAGATTTCAAAGGGGGCGGCTATGGCTACACCTTC.

The chain joins TRBV5-1 to TRBJ2-1, with 8 bases identical to TRBD1. CDR1 and CDR2 from the germline V gene are SGHRS and YFSETQ. The CDR3 totals 11 residues. Trimming cost V 3 bases and J 13 bases; bases outside gene matches: 3. The CDR3 protein is CASSWDRLQFF. Here the CDR3 DNA reads TGCGCCAGCAGCTGGGACAGGCTCCAGTTCTTC.

This sequence joins TRBV13 and TRBJ2-7; TRBD2 matches at 8 bases. The CDR3 spans 15 residues. The V gene end was trimmed by 3 bases and the J gene end by 3 bases; junction bases not matched to a gene: 7. The V gene's germline CDR1 is PRHDT and CDR2 FYEKMQ (reference sequence). CDR3 region: CASSLASGWDYEQYF. CDR3 coding DNA: TGTGCCAGCAGCTTGGCTAGCGGGTGGGACTACGAGCAGTACTTC.

The gene calls are TRBV6-5 and TRBJ1-6; maybe TRBD1 (6 bases). The V and J ends lost 6 bases and 10 bases respectively, with 16 bases between them. CDR3 size: 14 residues. Per germline, CDR1 MNHEY and CDR2 SVGAGI. The DNA of the CDR3 is TGTGCCAGCAGCCGGCAGGGGTCCGGGTCACCCCTCCACTTT. It yields the protein CASSRQGSGSPLHF.

The chain is built from TRBV24-1 and TRBJ1-2; D gene uncertain. CDR3 length: 12 amino acids. The germline V gene encodes CDR1 KGHDR and CDR2 SFDVKD. Trimming pared 6 bases from V and 1 base from J, leaving 5 bases between. The CDR3 loop reads CATSYSNYGYTF. CDR3 DNA: TGTGCCACCAGTTACAGTAACTATGGCTACACCTTC.

V usage is TRBV11-3 and J usage is TRBJ2-3; TRBD1 aligns across 9 bases. Losses at the gene ends were 5 bases for V and 3 bases for J; bases not matched to a gene: 3. The CDR3 totals 14 residues. Germline CDR1 is SGHNT and CDR2 is YENEEA. In nucleotides, the CDR3 is TGTGCCAGCAGCCTGGGACAGGGTACAGATACGCAGTATTTT. Its translation is CASSLGQGTDTQYF.

This clone appeared a single time. This sequence joins TRBV5-6 and TRBJ1-6; 10 bases line up with TRBD1. This CDR3 is built from 15 residues. CDR1 is SGHDT and CDR2 is YYEEEE in the germline V gene. The trim removed 4 bases at V and 8 bases at J, leaving 6 bases unmatched. CDR3 in DNA: TGTGCCAGCAGCAGTCCGGGACAGGGGTATTCACCCCTCCACTTT. Translating gives CASSSPGQGYSPLHF. The variable domain in full, with the rest retrieved from reference TRBV5-6 and TRBJ1-6, is DAGVTQSPTHLIKTRGQQVTLRCSPKSGHDTVSWYQQALGQGPQFIFQYYEEEERQRGNFPDRFSGHQFPNYSSELNVNALLLGDSALYLCASSSPGQGYSPLHFGNGTRLTVT.

This chain joins TRBV4-2 and TRBJ1-6; 8 bases align to TRBD1. The CDR3 totals 16 residues. J gave up 14 bases and V 2 bases, and 14 bases lay outside the gene matches. Germline V gene sequence: CDR1 LGHNA, CDR2 YNFKEQ. The CDR3 DNA follows: TGTGCCAGCAGCCAATTCAGGGGGCCGCTGGGGAGAACCCTCCACTTT. It yields the protein CASSQFRGPLGRTLHF.

The chain carries TRBV21-1 and TRBJ2-6; TRBD2, as called in the table, went unchecked against the DNA. TRBV21-1 is tagged as a pseudogene. There are 18 residues in the CDR3. CDR3 sequence (DNA): TGTGCCAGCAGCAAAGGTTCAGCGGGAGCGACTGGGGCCAACGTCCTGACTTTC. This codes for CASSKGSAGATGANVLTF.

V usage is TRBV3-1 (or the pseudogene TRBV3-2) and J usage is TRBJ2-5; 9 positions match TRBD2. After removal of 3 bases from V and 3 bases from J, the junction contained 14 bases not matched to a gene. This CDR3 comprises 18 residues. CDR1 is LGHDT and CDR2 is YNNKEL in the germline V gene (reference sequence). CDR3 nucleotide sequence: TGTGCCAGCAGCCACGGGGTGGGAATAGCGGGAGTTAAAGAGACCCAGTACTTC. This gives the protein CASSHGVGIAGVKETQYF.

This chain joins TRBV3-1 (or the pseudogene TRBV3-2) and TRBJ2-1; the match to TRBD2 covers 8 bases. V shed 5 bases, J shed 4 bases, and the junction held 7 bases outside the gene matches. This CDR3 comprises 15 residues. CDR1 and CDR2 from the germline V gene are LGHDT and YNNKEL (reference sequence). This CDR3 is CASSETSGKYNEQFF. CDR3 nucleotides: TGTGCCAGCAGCGAAACTAGCGGAAAATACAATGAGCAGTTCTTC.

This sequence joins TRBV20-1 and TRBJ2-1; D is possibly TRBD2 (5 bases). From germline, CDR1 is DFQATT and CDR2 SNEGSKA (reference sequence). The CDR3 has 12 residues. The V end was cut by 3 bases, the J end by 10 bases, with 13 bases between. CDR3 DNA: TGCAGTGCTAGTGAACGGACTCGAGAGCAGTTCTTC. Its protein product is CSASERTREQFF.

The gene calls are TRBV10-3 and TRBJ2-7; TRBD2 aligns across 8 bases. This CDR3 is built from 14 residues. With V trimmed by 6 bases and J by 5 bases, 9 bases remained unmatched. Germline V gives CDR1 ENHRY, CDR2 SYGVKD. The CDR3 bases are TGTGCCATCAGGCCGGGACTAGGGTCCGACGAGCAGTACTTC. Protein product: CAIRPGLGSDEQYF.

This clone was observed once. The rearrangement links TRBV6-1 to TRBJ2-1, with TRBD2 identical over 9 bases. Per the germline V gene, CDR1 is MNHNS and CDR2 is SASEGT. V trimming: 0 bases; J trimming: 3 bases; junction bases outside the gene matches: 3. CDR3 length: 16 amino acids. CDR3 protein: CASSEAAGGSYNEQFF. For the CDR3, the DNA is TGTGCCAGCAGTGAAGCGGCGGGAGGGAGCTACAATGAGCAGTTCTTC.

The rearrangement uses TRBV7-2 and TRBJ2-7; TRBD1 matches at 7 bases. The CDR3 contains 15 residues. Germline CDR1 reads SGHTA; CDR2 reads FQGNSA. V was clipped by 3 bases and J by 3 bases; unmatched bases: 8. For the CDR3, the DNA is TGTGCCAGCAGCTTGGGACAGCTGACGTACTACGAGCAGTACTTC. This sequence encodes CASSLGQLTYYEQYF.

V is TRBV27 and J is TRBJ2-3; the D gene is possibly TRBD2 (6 bases). Germline V gene lookup returns CDR1 MNHEY and CDR2 SMNVEV (reference sequence). The CDR3 covers 15 residues. The V end was cut by 6 bases, the J end by 5 bases, with 18 bases between. In DNA, the CDR3 is TGTGCCAGCAGAGTGGGACGGGAGATGGGAGATACGCAGTATTTT. This encodes CASRVGREMGDTQYF.

The chain combines TRBV3-1 (or the pseudogene TRBV3-2) with TRBJ2-7; D unresolved. The CDR3 is 11 residues long. V lost 4 bases, J lost 5 bases, and 6 bases lay in between. From germline, CDR1 is LGHDT and CDR2 YNNKEL (reference sequence). The CDR3 DNA follows: TGTGCCAGCAGCCTCTATGACGAGCAGTACTTC. Its translation is CASSLYDEQYF.

This rearrangement joins TRBV7-2 to TRBJ1-2; 9 bases fit TRBD1. Germline-derived CDR1 and CDR2 are SGHTA and FQGNSA. This CDR3 region has 15 residues. The V gene end was trimmed by 7 bases and the J gene end by 5 bases; junction bases not matched to a gene: 11. CDR3 sequence (DNA): TGTGCCAGCAAGTCGGCGACAGGGGGACAATATGGCTACACCTTC. Its protein is CASKSATGGQYGYTF.

This clone occurred once. The V call is TRBV6-2 or TRBV6-3, the J call TRBJ1-1; 10 bases align to TRBD1. V lost 4 bases to trimming and J lost 4 bases; unmatched junction nucleotides: 0. Germline V gene data show CDR1 as MNHEY and CDR2 as SVGEGT. The CDR3 length is 13 residues. In nucleotides, the CDR3 is TGTGCCAGCAGTTGGACAGGGGGCACTGAAGCTTTCTTT. Translation: CASSWTGGTEAFF.